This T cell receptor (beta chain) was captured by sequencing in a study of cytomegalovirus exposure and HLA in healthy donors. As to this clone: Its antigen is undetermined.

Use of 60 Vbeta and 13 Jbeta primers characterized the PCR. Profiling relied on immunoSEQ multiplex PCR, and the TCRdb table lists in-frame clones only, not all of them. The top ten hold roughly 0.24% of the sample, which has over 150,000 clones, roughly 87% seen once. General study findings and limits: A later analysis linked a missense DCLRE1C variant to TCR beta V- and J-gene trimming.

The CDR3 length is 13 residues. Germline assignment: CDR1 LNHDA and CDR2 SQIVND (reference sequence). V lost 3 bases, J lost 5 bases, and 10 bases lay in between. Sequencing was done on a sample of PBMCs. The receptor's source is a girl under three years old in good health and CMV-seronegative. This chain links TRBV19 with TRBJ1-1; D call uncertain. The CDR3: CASSISPGTEAFF. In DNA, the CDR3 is TGTGCCAGTAGTATCTCTCCGGGGACTGAAGCTTTCTTT.